The clone carrying this T cell receptor beta chain came up many times. Its antigen is currently unknown. The CDR3 contains 13 residues. Germline assignment: CDR1 SEHNR and CDR2 FQNEAQ (reference sequence). The J segment lost 5 bases and the V segment lost 5 bases, leaving 4 bases of the junction unmatched. Time point noted: newly diagnosed GD, antithyroid drugs for less than 3 months. Scientists built the TCR library using RNA that was extracted from PBMCs. Diagnosis followed American Thyroid Association guidelines for Graves' disease. This entry comes from a study of regulatory T cells in long-lasting Graves disease. Study background: Duration of antithyroid drug therapy among newly diagnosed Graves' patients was under 3 months.

General observations from the study: Those with persistent disease had in common more public clonotypes (about 3,000) than new patients (roughly 1,000). Persistent cases favored TRBV28, TRBJ1-2 and TRBJ2-5.

Sequencing libraries for TCR beta were prepared with iRepertoire HTBI primers and Arm-PCR of CDR3 regions. TCRdb reprocessed the multiplex PCR reads with MiXCR, giving one entry per CDR3 protein. This repertoire shows fewer than 500,000 distinct CDR3 sequences, around 15% found once; its top ten account for 10% to 15%. The sample was also linked to a second study, of T cells in Graves' hyperthyroidism and ophthalmopathy.

The TCR comes from a man in his forties with Graves disease. The chain combines TRBV7-9 with TRBJ2-5; 8 bases line up with TRBD1. Sequences were derived from peripheral blood mononuclear cells (PBMCs), sampled at new diagnosis, from a patient treated with antithyroid drugs. This chain's CDR3 is CASSAGGVETQYF. The CDR3 coding sequence is TGTGCCAGCAGCGCAGGGGGCGTGGAGACCCAGTACTTC.